This TCR beta chain appears in the sequencing data of a study of T-cell reconstitution after alpha-beta-depleted transplantation in children (dated by TCRdb to 2016 to 2017). Turning to the overall study: T-cell immune reconstitution after TCRalphabeta/CD19-depleted allogeneic hematopoietic cell transplantation in children was quantitatively tracked in the study by means of TCR repertoire profiling.

Of note for this clonotype: Which antigen it targets is not known. Base qualities are not at hand, and no much larger clone is one base apart.

Library generation was performed with PCR. Reads for this sample came from an Illumina HiSeq 2500. TCR library preparation used molecular barcoding, with unique molecular identifiers applied to normalize quantification of the TCRbeta repertoire. The public sequencing data were trimmed at Q25 with fastp and processed into clonotypes with MiXCR by TCRdb, which kept only in-frame beta chains. Duplicate CDR3 protein sequences are folded into a single record with the most common DNA and genes. Counted in this sample were approximately 1,000,000 distinct CDR3 sequences; about 30% of them appeared once. Over 25% of the sample is in the top ten clones. Broad study findings and their caveats: The apparently early recovery of alphabetaT-cell counts about two months after transplant reportedly depended on only several hundred rapidly expanded clones that came from non-depleted graft cells. Hyperexpanded clone frequencies declined over subsequent months; after one year, T-cell counts and TCRbeta diversity were mostly attributed to newly produced T cells. In some patients, the high TCRbeta diversity seen at day 60 was put down to recipient T cells and intrathymic progenitors that had survived conditioning.

Sample treatment or condition, as interpreted from the label and publication: allogeneic hematopoietic cell transplantation with graft depleted of TCRalphabeta T cells and CD19 B cells. The transplant recipients were children given TCRalphabeta/CD19-depleted allogeneic hematopoietic cell grafts. This receptor was taken from a boy less than two years old who had a stem cell transplant for SCID, so the T cells may come from the graft donor. The sequenced sample was PBMCs, mostly from graft donor cells, obtained 360 days after TCRalphabeta/CD19-depleted stem cell transplant.

In nucleotides, the sequence is TGTGCCAGCAGCCCGAATCAACTAGCGGGGGTCCCTCTGCCCCGAGATACGCAGTATTTT. It specifies CASSPNQLAGVPLPRDTQYF. The sequence joins TRBV2 to TRBJ2-3; 11 central bases correspond to TRBD2. Looking up the germline V gene yields CDR1 SNHLY and CDR2 FYNNEI. Germline trimming amounts to 6 bases on V and 5 bases on J, with 22 as the count of junction bases outside the gene matches. CDR3 length: 20 amino acids, cysteine to phenylalanine. Here the CDR3 DNA is all that survives: 60 bases in frame from base 1.